The clone carrying this T cell receptor (beta chain) was seen more than once but under ten times. The authors reverse transcribed all of the isolated RNA, so sequencing captured expressed TCRB transcripts. Sequencing used immunoSEQ multiplex PCR; TCRdb keeps in-frame clones, though not all of them. The sample includes 200,000 to 250,000 clones, under 13% seen only once; the top ten take 1% to 1.5%. Germline CDR1 is SGHTA and CDR2 is FQGNSA. This CDR3 contains 11 residues. V was cut by 3 bases and J by 2 bases, with 1 base left in between. The entry originates in a study of beta chain features in type 1 diabetes.

J is TRBJ1-2 and V is TRBV7-2; D gene ambiguous. The sample consisted of central memory CD4+ T cells from blood. The clonotype originates from a man aged 18 to 29 in good health. The CDR3 coding sequence is TGTGCCAGCAGCTTCAACTATGGCTACACCTTC. This gives the protein CASSFNYGYTF. Looking up the rest from reference TRBV7-2 and TRBJ1-2 gives the full variable domain: GAGVSQSPSNKVTEKGKDVELRCDPISGHTALYWYRQSLGQGLEFLIYFQGNSAPDKSGLPSDRFSAERTGGSVSTLTIQRTQQEDSAVYLCASSFNYGYTFGSGTRLTVV.